These 21 T cell receptor beta chains originate from one sample sequenced in a study of blood T cell repertoires in COVID-19. The data were produced by immunoSEQ multiplex PCR, yet TCRdb's version contains in-frame clones alone and is incomplete. The sample lists 350,000 to 450,000 clones, around nine tenths occurring once. The sample comprised peripheral blood. Every receptor here comes from a woman between 40 and 55 years old with COVID-19, enrolled during active disease.

V gene TRBV7-2 combines with J gene TRBJ2-3, with a weak D call TRBD2 (6 bases). Trimming removed 5 bases from V and 6 bases from J, with 9 bases in between. Germline V CDR1 and CDR2: SGHTA, FQGNSA. CDR3 length: 12 amino acids. Written as DNA, the CDR3 is TGTGCCAGCAGCCCGGGACTCGATACGCAGTATTTT. It codes for CASSPGLDTQYF.

CDR3 sequence: CASSHSGRAYEQYF. The CDR3 coding sequence is TGTGCCAGCAGCCATAGCGGGAGGGCCTACGAGCAGTACTTC. The gene calls are TRBV2 and TRBJ2-7; TRBD2 aligns across 11 bases. Trimming at V came to 6 bases and at J to 2 bases, leaving 3 bases not matched to a gene. Germline-derived CDR1 and CDR2 are SNHLY and FYNNEI. The CDR3 loop spans 14 amino acids.

This sequence joins TRBV28 and TRBJ2-4, with a possible D match to TRBD2 (6 bases). The V and J ends lost 6 bases and 1 base respectively, with 13 bases between them. This CDR3 has 15 residues. Per germline, CDR1 MDHEN and CDR2 SYDVKM. The CDR3 DNA sequence: TGTGCCAGCAGATCCCCTGGGGGGGCCAAAAACATTCAGTACTTC. This gives the protein CASRSPGGAKNIQYF.

This chain uses TRBV18 with TRBJ1-5; no definite D call. This CDR3 has 14 amino acids. The germline CDR1 and CDR2 sequences are KGHSH and LQKENI. The ends were cut back, 3 bases at V and 1 base at J, with 7 bases in the middle. The CDR3 is CASSPGRSNQPQHF. CDR3 in DNA: TGTGCCAGCTCACCTGGGCGAAGCAATCAGCCCCAGCATTTT.

This clone came up a few times. The V gene is TRBV2, the J gene TRBJ2-5, with 11 bases matching TRBD2. Looked up from germline, CDR1 is SNHLY and CDR2 is FYNNEI. The CDR3 has 19 amino acids. V dropped 1 base and J dropped 3; count of bases not matched to a gene: 13. Here the CDR3 DNA reads TGTGCCAGCAGTGAAGATATCGGAGTAGCGGGAGGGGGGGAAGAGACCCAGTACTTC. Translation: CASSEDIGVAGGGEETQYF.

V is TRBV28 and J is TRBJ1-1; D remains unclear. V lost 7 bases, J lost 6 bases, and 21 bases lay in between. Looked up from germline, CDR1 is MDHEN and CDR2 is SYDVKM. There are 15 residues in the CDR3. Here the CDR3 reads CASNSLGTQRAEAFF. CDR3 nucleotide sequence: TGTGCCAGCAACTCCCTGGGAACTCAGCGGGCTGAAGCTTTCTTT.

J is TRBJ1-1 and V is TRBV5-1; 7 positions agree with TRBD1. The CDR3 totals 15 residues. Trimming took 4 bases from V and 4 from J; bases not matched to a gene: 10. Germline CDR1 SGHRS, CDR2 YFSETQ. The DNA of the CDR3 is TGCGCCAGCAGCCTACTAACAGGGGCCGCCACTGAAGCTTTCTTT. Residues: CASSLLTGAATEAFF.

This chain uses TRBV7-2 with TRBJ2-7, with a possible D match to TRBD2 (7 bases). Germline V gene lookup returns CDR1 SGHTA and CDR2 FQGNSA. V lost 4 bases, J lost 5 bases, and 24 bases lay in between. The CDR3 has 17 amino acids. The CDR3 region is CASSSPWRGGRDDEQYF. DNA of the CDR3: TGTGCCAGCAGCTCACCCTGGAGGGGGGGCCGAGACGACGAGCAGTACTTC.

The chain employs TRBV6-2 or TRBV6-3 and TRBJ2-3, with D maybe TRBD1 (6 bases). The CDR3 is made up of 14 amino acids. V lost 6 bases to trimming and J lost 0 bases, with 10 bases between them. Per the germline V gene, CDR1 is MNHEY and CDR2 is SVGEGT. This CDR3 reads CASSWTASTDTQYF. The CDR3 nucleotides read TGTGCCAGCAGCTGGACAGCTAGCACAGATACGCAGTATTTT.

The genes are TRBV6-5 and TRBJ2-2; 9 bases are shared with TRBD1. Trimming cost V 7 bases and J 4 bases; bases outside gene matches: 7. Germline assignment: CDR1 MNHEY and CDR2 SVGAGI. This CDR3 has 15 amino acids. This chain's CDR3 is CASISGTGSTGELFF. The CDR3 DNA sequence: TGTGCCAGCATATCAGGGACAGGGTCCACCGGGGAGCTGTTTTTT.

A few counts support this clone. The gene calls are TRBV28 and TRBJ1-4, with a tentative D call TRBD1 (5 bases). This CDR3 spans 14 amino acids. The V end lost 3 bases, the J end lost 7 bases, and 12 bases lay between the germline ends. CDR1 is MDHEN and CDR2 is SYDVKM in the germline V gene. The CDR3 spells CASSLTARGEKLFF. The CDR3 DNA follows: TGTGCCAGCAGTTTGACAGCGAGAGGTGAAAAACTGTTTTTT.

To note about this clone: Different DNA sequences within this sample yield the same CDR3. The chain links TRBV5-1 to TRBJ1-1; 8 bases agree with TRBD1. Trimming took 2 bases from V and 3 from J; bases not matched to a gene: 3. CDR1 is SGHRS and CDR2 is YFSETQ in the germline V gene. The CDR3 runs to 14 residues. Here the CDR3 reads CASSFAGQDTEAFF. The CDR3 region has the DNA TGCGCCAGCAGCTTTGCGGGACAGGACACTGAAGCTTTCTTT.

V is TRBV5-1 and J is TRBJ2-7; 7 bases map to TRBD1. The CDR3 extends over 14 amino acids. Looked up from germline, CDR1 is SGHRS and CDR2 is YFSETQ. Trimming took 0 bases from V and 3 from J; bases not matched to a gene: 3. The CDR3 nucleotides read TGCGCCAGCAGCTTGGCCGGACAGGACTACGAGCAGTACTTC. As protein: CASSLAGQDYEQYF.

V is TRBV5-1 and J is TRBJ1-6; D is ambiguous. V was shortened by 4 bases and J by 14 bases, with 16 bases between the two germline ends. The CDR3 is made up of 13 amino acids. Germline V CDR1 and CDR2: SGHRS, YFSETQ. This CDR3 reads CASSTGGGQTLHF. The CDR3 DNA sequence: TGCGCCAGCAGCACGGGAGGAGGGCAAACCCTCCACTTT.

The chain has TRBV30 and TRBJ1-5; TRBD1 might be the D (5 bases). This CDR3 region has 13 residues. CDR1 GTSNPN and CDR2 SVGIG come from the germline V gene (reference sequence). V was clipped by 5 bases and J by 5 bases, with 13 bases between them. The chain's CDR3 is CAWAPGGDQPQHF. CDR3 sequence (DNA): TGTGCCTGGGCCCCCGGGGGTGATCAGCCCCAGCATTTT.

The chain employs TRBV4-1 and TRBJ2-7, with 8 positions matching TRBD1. CDR1 is MGHRA and CDR2 is YSYEKL in the germline V gene. V lost 3 bases to trimming and J lost 2 bases; unmatched junction nucleotides: 6. The CDR3 runs 15 residues. The chain's CDR3 is CASSHPGQVTYEQYF. The CDR3 DNA follows: TGCGCCAGCAGCCATCCGGGACAGGTAACCTACGAGCAGTACTTC.

The chain uses TRBV25-1 and TRBJ1-1; D is possibly TRBD1 (5 bases). Germline V gene sequence: CDR1 MGHDK, CDR2 SYGVNS. CDR3 length: 12 amino acids. V lost 4 bases and J 8 bases, leaving 11 bases between the germline ends. In DNA form, the CDR3 reads TGTGCCAGCAGTGGAGAACAGGTAGAAGCTTTCTTT. As protein: CASSGEQVEAFF.

The chain employs TRBV6-2 or TRBV6-3 and TRBJ2-1; 7 bases line up with TRBD2. Germline CDR1 is MNHEY and CDR2 is SVGEGT. The J segment lost 3 bases and the V segment lost 5 bases, leaving 7 bases of the junction unmatched. This CDR3 has 15 residues. In DNA form, the CDR3 reads TGTGCCAGCAGTCCCCGGGGCGGGAGCTACAATGAGCAGTTCTTC. It codes for CASSPRGGSYNEQFF.

This clone was seen a few times. The chain couples TRBV7-2 to TRBJ2-7; 10 nucleotides agree with TRBD1. V gave up 4 bases and J gave up 4 bases; unmatched junction bases: 7. Germline V lookup: CDR1 SGHTA, CDR2 FQGNSA. There are 15 residues in the CDR3. The CDR3 nucleotides read TGTGCCAGCAGCTCCCGGGACAGGGGCGTTTACGAGCAGTACTTC. Translating gives CASSSRDRGVYEQYF.

This clone was seen more than once but under ten times. The rearrangement uses TRBV7-2 and TRBJ1-5; D ambiguous. The V gene lost 1 base and the J gene lost 6 bases, with 10 bases spanning the gap. The germline gives CDR1 SGHTA, CDR2 FQGNSA. The CDR3 has 14 amino acids. This CDR3 reads CASSLDHSPQPQHF. CDR3 nucleotides: TGTGCCAGCAGCTTAGACCACAGCCCTCAGCCCCAGCATTTT.

This clone came up once. The chain has TRBV3-1 (or the pseudogene TRBV3-2) and TRBJ2-1; 9 bases map to TRBD2. This CDR3 has 16 amino acids. Germline assignment: CDR1 LGHDT and CDR2 YNNKEL (reference sequence). With V trimmed by 3 bases and J by 5 bases, 8 bases remained unmatched. The CDR3 here is CASSHESGRSDNEQFF. DNA of the CDR3: TGTGCCAGCAGCCATGAAAGCGGGAGGAGCGACAATGAGCAGTTCTTC.